This T cell receptor (beta chain) originates from a study of PD-L1 blockade in urothelial cancer. Study overall: Atezolizumab (1,200 mg intravenously every 3 weeks) began in the mid-2010s for patients.

Synthetic templates analogous to TCR were spiked into all PCRs individually. Sequencing was performed with immunoSEQ multiplex PCR; in TCRdb, only in-frame clones are kept and a portion is missing. Of 75,000 to 90,000 clones listed, roughly 87% are singletons. CDR3 length equals 13 residues. The ends were cut back, 1 base at V and 6 bases at J, with 10 bases in the middle. Germline CDR1 is GTSNPN and CDR2 is SVGIG (reference sequence). Patients suffered from locally advanced or metastatic urothelial carcinoma. Pretreatment sampling and on-treatment sampling together yielded between 1 and 8 samples for each patient.

V usage is TRBV30 and J usage is TRBJ1-5, with unresolved D. The sequence was obtained from a man between 65 and 85 years old with urothelial cancer. The sample here was PBMCs, taken around atezolizumab (anti-PD-L1) treatment. The CDR3 loop reads CAWSATLGQPQHF. The CDR3 DNA follows: TGTGCCTGGAGTGCGACCCTAGGTCAGCCCCAGCATTTT.